The rows below give T cell receptor beta chains drawn from one sample of a study of cytomegalovirus exposure and HLA in healthy donors. Repertoires were generated with immunoSEQ multiplex PCR, while TCRdb's copy carries only in-frame clones and drops some. The repertoire includes 260,000 or so clones, around nine tenths of them detected once, and about 2.8% sits in the top ten. The sequencing input was PBMCs. The source is a man between 18 and 29 years old in good health and CMV-seronegative. Both conserved end residues are part of each CDR3. The order of the fields is D gene, V gene, J gene, clone size, CDR3 DNA, CDR3 protein. The D gene is left open where the match is weak. Clone size is not always given. Where it is, it says once, few, many or a class for expanded clones.

d_gene: TRBD2; v_gene: TRBV28; j_gene: TRBJ2-2; abundance: .; CDR3nt: TGTGCCAGCAGTTGGGCGGGAGGGCCGTTGTTTAACACCGGGGAGCTGTTTTTT; CDR3aa: CASSWAGGPLFNTGELFF
d_gene: .; v_gene: TRBV15; j_gene: TRBJ1-4; abundance: .; CDR3nt: TGTGCCACCAGCAGTCCAGGGAGGGCAGCAACTAATGAAAAACTGTTTTTT; CDR3aa: CATSSPGRAATNEKLFF
d_gene: TRBD2; v_gene: TRBV5-4; j_gene: TRBJ2-3; abundance: .; CDR3nt: TGTGCCAGCAGCTTAAAGTTACTAGCGGGGGACACAGATACGCAGTATTTT; CDR3aa: CASSLKLLAGDTDTQYF
d_gene: TRBD1; v_gene: TRBV5-6; j_gene: TRBJ1-6; abundance: .; CDR3nt: TGTGCCAGCAGCGGGGGACTCAGGGGGCACTCACCCCTCCACTTT; CDR3aa: CASSGGLRGHSPLHF
d_gene: TRBD1; v_gene: TRBV27; j_gene: TRBJ1-4; abundance: .; CDR3nt: TGTGCCAGCAGTTCCCCTTATCAGGGGGCTCTCAATGAAAAACTGTTTTTT; CDR3aa: CASSSPYQGALNEKLFF
d_gene: TRBD1; v_gene: TRBV9; j_gene: TRBJ1-2; abundance: .; CDR3nt: TGTGCCAGTTCTAATACCGGGACAGATAACTATGGCTACACCTTC; CDR3aa: CASSNTGTDNYGYTF
d_gene: TRBD2; v_gene: TRBV25-1; j_gene: TRBJ2-5; abundance: once; CDR3nt: TGTGCCAGCAGTGAGACTAGCGGGAGAGAGACCCAGTACTTC; CDR3aa: CASSETSGRETQYF
d_gene: .; v_gene: TRBV18; j_gene: TRBJ2-7; abundance: .; CDR3nt: TGTGCCAGCTCACCACAGGGGTCGACCTACGAGCAGTACTTC; CDR3aa: CASSPQGSTYEQYF
d_gene: .; v_gene: TRBV12-5; j_gene: TRBJ2-3; abundance: .; CDR3nt: TGTGCTAGTGGTTTGAGGGGGGGAGCAGATACGCAGTATTTT; CDR3aa: CASGLRGGADTQYF
d_gene: TRBD1; v_gene: TRBV5-1; j_gene: TRBJ2-2; abundance: .; CDR3nt: TGCGCCAGCAGCGGCGGACAGGGGCCCACCGGGGAGCTGTTTTTT; CDR3aa: CASSGGQGPTGELFF
d_gene: TRBD1; v_gene: TRBV28; j_gene: TRBJ2-3; abundance: .; CDR3nt: TGTGCCAGCGCTTGGACAGGGGAGTCCGCAGATACGCAGTATTTT; CDR3aa: CASAWTGESADTQYF
d_gene: .; v_gene: TRBV11-2; j_gene: TRBJ2-7; abundance: .; CDR3nt: TGTGCCGACGCCGGAGAGGGCCTCGAGCAGTACTTC; CDR3aa: CADAGEGLEQYF
d_gene: TRBD1; v_gene: TRBV4-1; j_gene: TRBJ2-7; abundance: .; CDR3nt: TGCGCCAGCAGTGGTACAGGGGTCGGCGAGCAGTACTTC; CDR3aa: CASSGTGVGEQYF
d_gene: TRBD1; v_gene: TRBV2; j_gene: TRBJ2-1; abundance: once; CDR3nt: TGTGCCAAGGACAGGGCTTCCCTCATAAGCTCCTACAATGAGCAGTTCTTC; CDR3aa: CAKDRASLISSYNEQFF
d_gene: TRBD1; v_gene: TRBV25-1; j_gene: TRBJ1-1; abundance: .; CDR3nt: TGTGCCAGCAGACCCTTAGGGACAGGGGCGTCTACTGAAGCTTTCTTT; CDR3aa: CASRPLGTGASTEAFF
d_gene: .; v_gene: TRBV4-3; j_gene: TRBJ2-7; abundance: few; CDR3nt: TGCGCCAGCAGCCAACGGGGAGCACCTACCTACGAGCAGTACTTC; CDR3aa: CASSQRGAPTYEQYF
d_gene: .; v_gene: TRBV6-6; j_gene: TRBJ2-4; abundance: once; CDR3nt: TGTGCCAGCAGTAAACCCCAGGGAGGCAAAAACATTCAGTACTTC; CDR3aa: CASSKPQGGKNIQYF
d_gene: TRBD2; v_gene: TRBV5-1; j_gene: TRBJ2-1; abundance: .; CDR3nt: TGCGCCAGCAGGGGTAGCGGGGAGTACAATGAGCAGTTCTTC; CDR3aa: CASRGSGEYNEQFF
d_gene: TRBD2; v_gene: TRBV4-3; j_gene: TRBJ2-2; abundance: .; CDR3nt: TGCGCCAGCAGCCCGCATAGCGGGGGGGCCGAGACCGGGGAGCTGTTTTTT; CDR3aa: CASSPHSGGAETGELFF
d_gene: TRBD1; v_gene: TRBV28; j_gene: TRBJ1-2; abundance: .; CDR3nt: TGTGCCAGCAGTCGTCGACAGGGAAGAAACTATGGCTACACCTTC; CDR3aa: CASSRRQGRNYGYTF
d_gene: .; v_gene: TRBV5-6; j_gene: TRBJ1-3; abundance: .; CDR3nt: TGTGCCAGCAAGCAGGCATCTGGAAACACCATATATTTT; CDR3aa: CASKQASGNTIYF
d_gene: .; v_gene: TRBV4-3; j_gene: TRBJ1-2; abundance: .; CDR3nt: TGCGCCAGCAGCCCACAAAGAACAGGGTTCTATGGCTACACCTTC; CDR3aa: CASSPQRTGFYGYTF
d_gene: TRBD1; v_gene: TRBV28; j_gene: TRBJ1-6; abundance: .; CDR3nt: TGTGCCAGCAGTTCCCTAAAAAGGGGGCCTACCTCACCCCTCCACTTT; CDR3aa: CASSSLKRGPTSPLHF
d_gene: .; v_gene: TRBV28; j_gene: TRBJ2-7; abundance: few; CDR3nt: TGTGCCAGCAGTTCCCTATCGACAGCGACCTACGAGCAGTACTTC; CDR3aa: CASSSLSTATYEQYF
d_gene: TRBD2; v_gene: TRBV6-8; j_gene: TRBJ2-3; abundance: .; CDR3nt: TGTGCCAGCAGTACTAGCGGGAGGGCCCTATGCACAGATACGCAGTATTTT; CDR3aa: CASSTSGRALCTDTQYF
d_gene: .; v_gene: TRBV7-9; j_gene: TRBJ1-6; abundance: .; CDR3nt: TGTGCCAGCAGCTTGGTCGAGGACACGGGAGGCTCCTATAATTCACCCCTCCACTTT; CDR3aa: CASSLVEDTGGSYNSPLHF